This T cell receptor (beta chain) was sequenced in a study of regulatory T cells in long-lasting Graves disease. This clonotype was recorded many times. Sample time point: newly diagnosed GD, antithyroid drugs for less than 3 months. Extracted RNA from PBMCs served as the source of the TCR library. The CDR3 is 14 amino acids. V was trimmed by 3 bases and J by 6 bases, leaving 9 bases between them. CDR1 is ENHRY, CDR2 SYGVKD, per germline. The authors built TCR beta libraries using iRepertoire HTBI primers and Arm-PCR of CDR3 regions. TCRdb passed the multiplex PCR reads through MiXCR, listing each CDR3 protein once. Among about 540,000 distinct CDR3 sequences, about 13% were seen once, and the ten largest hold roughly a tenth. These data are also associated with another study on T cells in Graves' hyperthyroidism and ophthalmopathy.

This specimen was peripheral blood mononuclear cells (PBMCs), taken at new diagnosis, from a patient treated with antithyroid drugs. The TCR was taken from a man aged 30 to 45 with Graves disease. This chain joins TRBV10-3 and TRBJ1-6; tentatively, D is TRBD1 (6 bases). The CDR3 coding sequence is TGTGCCATCAGTGAAAGGGGGGCTAATTCACCCCTCCACTTT. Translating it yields CAISERGANSPLHF.